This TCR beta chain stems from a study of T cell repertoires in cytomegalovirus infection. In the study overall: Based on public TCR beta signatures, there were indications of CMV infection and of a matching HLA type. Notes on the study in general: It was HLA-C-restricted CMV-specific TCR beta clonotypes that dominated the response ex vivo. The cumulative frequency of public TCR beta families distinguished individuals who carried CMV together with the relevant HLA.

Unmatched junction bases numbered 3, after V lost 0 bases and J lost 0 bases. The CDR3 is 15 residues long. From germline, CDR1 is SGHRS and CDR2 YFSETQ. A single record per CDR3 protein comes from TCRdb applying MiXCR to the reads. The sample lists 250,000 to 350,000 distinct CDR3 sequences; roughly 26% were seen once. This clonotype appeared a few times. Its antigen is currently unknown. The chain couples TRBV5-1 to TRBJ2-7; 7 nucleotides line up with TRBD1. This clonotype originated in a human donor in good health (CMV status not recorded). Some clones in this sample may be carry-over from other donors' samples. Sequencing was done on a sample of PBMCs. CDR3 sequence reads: CASSLGDRVSYEQYF. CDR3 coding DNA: TGCGCCAGCAGCTTGGGAGACAGGGTCTCCTACGAGCAGTACTTC.